What follows are 11 T cell receptor beta chains derived from one specimen sequenced in a study of regulatory T cells in long-lasting Graves disease (dated by TCRdb to about 2021). The time point label on this specimen signifies: newly diagnosed GD, antithyroid drugs for less than 3 months. For both TCR sequencing and RNA sequencing, RNA was extracted from PBMCs in TRIzol. Library generation was performed with multiplex PCR. The sequencer was an Illumina HiSeq 4000. iRepertoire HTBI primers and Arm-PCR amplification of CDR3 regions were used to construct TCR beta libraries. The public reads were quality trimmed at Q25 with fastp and then assembled into clones with MiXCR by TCRdb, keeping productive beta chains. Entries are consolidated by CDR3 protein sequence, retaining the most common genes and DNA. The table for this sample lists about 520,000 distinct CDR3 sequences; 9.5% to 15% of them were counted only once. Jointly, the top ten make up about 8.3% of the sample.

In addition, the sample was reused for a study of T cells in Graves' hyperthyroidism and ophthalmopathy.

The material sequenced was peripheral blood mononuclear cells (PBMCs), taken at new diagnosis, from a patient treated with antithyroid drugs. These receptors originate from a woman aged 30 to 39 with Graves disease. Donor details come from another sample of the same person, matched by shared clones.

This clonotype was recorded at least ten times. The chain carries TRBV20-1 and TRBJ2-3, with 11 bases lining up with TRBD1. Germline CDR1 reads DFQATT; CDR2 reads SNEGSKA (reference sequence). The length of the CDR3 is 15 residues. V lost 4 bases and J lost 2; bases outside the gene matches: 5. The CDR3 protein is CSANGDRGNTDTQYF. The CDR3 bases are TGCAGTGCTAACGGGGACAGGGGGAACACAGATACGCAGTATTTT.

This clonotype was seen at least ten times. The V and J genes are TRBV6-2 or TRBV6-3 and TRBJ1-5; perhaps TRBD1 as D (5 bases). Trimming cost V 2 bases and J 2 bases, with 10 bases left between them. The length of the CDR3 is 15 residues. CDR1 and CDR2 from the germline V gene are MNHEY and SVGEGT. The CDR3 DNA is TGTGCCAGCAGTTACCGTTGGGGCGGCAATCAGCCCCAGCATTTT. This codes for CASSYRWGGNQPQHF.

This clonotype was counted ten times or more. The rearrangement uses TRBV11-1 and TRBJ2-2; no clear D. CDR3 length: 14 amino acids. The ends were cut back, 3 bases at V and 2 bases at J, with 7 bases in the middle. The germline CDR1 and CDR2 sequences are SGHAT and FQDESV (reference sequence). The CDR3 nucleotides are TGTGCCAGCAGCTTGGGATTCAACACCGGGGAGCTGTTTTTT. This codes for CASSLGFNTGELFF. Full variable domain (missing parts from reference TRBV11-1 and TRBJ2-2): EAEVAQSPRYKITEKSQAVAFWCDPISGHATLYWYRQILGQGPELLVQFQDESVVDDSQLPKDRFSAERLKGVDSTLKIQPAELGDSAMYLCASSLGFNTGELFFGEGSRLTVL.

This clonotype showed up many times. The CDR3 DNA follows: TGTGCCAGCAGCAATTCACCTGGTTATAATTCACCCCTCCACTTT. Protein: CASSNSPGYNSPLHF. The chain recombines TRBV6-1 with TRBJ1-6; no clear D. Germline CDR1 is MNHNS and CDR2 is SASEGT. The CDR3 runs 15 residues. V lost 6 bases, J lost 4 bases, and 13 bases lay in between.

In this sample, this clonotype turned up a few times. The chain carries TRBV7-7 and TRBJ1-3, with D maybe TRBD1 (5 bases). Germline V lookup: CDR1 SSHAT, CDR2 FNYEAQ (reference sequence). V shed 10 bases and J shed 2 bases, with 12 bases lying between them. The CDR3 length is 13 residues. CDR3 amino acids: CATSQGTGNTIYF. CDR3 bases: TGTGCCACCTCGCAGGGTACTGGAAACACCATATATTTT.

This clonotype was observed at least ten times. The CDR3 DNA is TGCAGCGTAGAACAGGGGGAAGCAGATACGCAGTATTTT. It codes for CSVEQGEADTQYF. The chain recombines TRBV29-1 with TRBJ2-3; 8 bases are shared with TRBD1. The germline CDR1 and CDR2 sequences are SQVTM and ANQGSEA. The length of the CDR3 is 13 residues. V gave up 6 bases and J gave up 4 bases; unmatched junction bases: 6.

This clonotype has a handful of counts. The chain carries TRBV9 and TRBJ1-1, with a weak D call TRBD1 (5 bases). Germline V gives CDR1 SGDLS, CDR2 YYNGEE. This CDR3 is built from 16 residues. The ends were cut back, 3 bases at V and 5 bases at J, with 20 bases in the middle. The CDR3 is CASSEGRPREGTEAFF. The CDR3 DNA reads as TGTGCCAGCAGCGAGGGACGCCCCAGGGAGGGGACTGAAGCTTTCTTT.

Concerning this clonotype itself: A much larger clone lies one base from this, so it may be a read error. V gene TRBV2 combines with J gene TRBJ2-3, with 7 bases lining up with TRBD2. The CDR3 runs to 15 residues. The V and J ends lost 10 bases and 4 bases, in that order; junction bases with no gene match: 14. Germline lookup yields CDR1 SNHLY and CDR2 FYNNEI. The CDR3 sequence is CANLRDYLSADTQYF. CDR3 bases: TGTGCCAACCTCCGGGACTATCTTAGCGCAGATACGCAGTATTTT.

As concerns this clonotype: This probably arose from a read error, given a far larger clone one base away. V is TRBV11-1 and J is TRBJ2-2; TRBD2 might be the D (5 bases). Looked up from germline, CDR1 is SGHAT and CDR2 is FQDESV (reference sequence). V was cut by 5 bases and J by 6 bases, with 19 bases left in between. CDR3 length: 16 amino acids. The CDR3 region is CASSLGIIGYAGELFF. CDR3 DNA: TGTGCCAGCAGCCTCGGGATTATAGGGTACGCCGGGGAGCTGTTTTTT. Full variable domain (outside the CDR3, taken from reference TRBV11-1 and TRBJ2-2): EAEVAQSPRYKITEKSQAVAFWCDPISGHATLYWYRQILGQGPELLVQFQDESVVDDSQLPKDRFSAERLKGVDSTLKIQPAELGDSAMYLCASSLGIIGYAGELFFGEGSRLTVL.

This clonotype came up many times. The chain couples TRBV6-2 or TRBV6-3 to TRBJ1-5, with no clear D. This CDR3 is 15 amino acids long. Germline V CDR1 and CDR2: MNHEY, SVGEGT. The V gene lost 6 bases and the J gene lost 1 base, with 13 bases spanning the gap. The CDR3 sequence: CASSLGRSSNQPQHF. The CDR3 DNA reads as TGTGCCAGCAGCCTTGGACGGTCGAGCAATCAGCCCCAGCATTTT.

This clonotype was counted only a few times. The chain combines TRBV18 with TRBJ1-1; the D gene is possibly TRBD1 (5 bases). V lost 3 bases and J 0 bases, leaving 8 bases between the germline ends. This CDR3 comprises 14 residues. CDR1 KGHSH and CDR2 LQKENI come from the germline V gene. The CDR3 nucleotides read TGTGCCAGCTCACCGGGGGTTATGAACACTGAAGCTTTCTTT. Translated, it gives CASSPGVMNTEAFF.